The TCR beta chain under discussion was sequenced for a study of blood T cell repertoires in COVID-19. In the study's own analysis: By means of reference gene primer amplification, nucleated cell counts were estimated. Profiled with immunoSEQ multiplex PCR; TCRdb holds only in-frame clones, not every one. For V, J and clone size, that table is used; D and trimming come from the DNA. The sample shows tens of thousands of clones, roughly four fifths of them seen only once. This clone was seen only a few times. V lost 8 bases, J lost 0 bases, and 6 bases stayed unmatched. This CDR3 is built from 15 residues. Per germline, CDR1 MNHEY and CDR2 SVGAGI.

The clonotype originates from a human donor in a cohort sampled during active COVID-19. The specimen sequenced was peripheral blood. The J gene is TRBJ2-3, the V gene TRBV6-5, with 9 positions matching TRBD2. CDR3: CASGRLAASTDTQYF. The CDR3 DNA reads as TGTGCCAGCGGTCGACTAGCGGCTAGCACAGATACGCAGTATTTT.